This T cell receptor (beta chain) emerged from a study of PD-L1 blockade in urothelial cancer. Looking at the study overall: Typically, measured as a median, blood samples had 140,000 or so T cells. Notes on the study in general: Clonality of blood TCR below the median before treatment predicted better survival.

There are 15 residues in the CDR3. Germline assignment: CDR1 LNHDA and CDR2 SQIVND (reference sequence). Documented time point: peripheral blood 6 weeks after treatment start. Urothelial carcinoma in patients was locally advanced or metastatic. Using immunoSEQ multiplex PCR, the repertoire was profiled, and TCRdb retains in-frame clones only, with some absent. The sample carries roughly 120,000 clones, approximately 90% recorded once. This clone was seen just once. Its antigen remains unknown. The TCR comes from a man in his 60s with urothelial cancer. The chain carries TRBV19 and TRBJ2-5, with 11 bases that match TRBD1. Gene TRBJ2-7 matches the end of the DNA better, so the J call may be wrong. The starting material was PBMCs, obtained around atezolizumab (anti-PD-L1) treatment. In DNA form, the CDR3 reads TGTGCCAGTAGTCAAGGGACAGGGGGGTCCTACGAGCAGTACTTC. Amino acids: CASSQGTGGSYEQYF.